The 10 T cell receptor beta chains listed next were all sequenced from one sample in a study of blood T cell repertoires in COVID-19 (dated by TCRdb to 2018 to 2020). Libraries were constructed by the immunoSEQ multiplex PCR assay. Drawn from immuneACCESS, this table holds only the in-frame rearrangements with V and J called that TCRdb kept. Clones are partly lost; checked studies trace under half to an unresolved V gene and leave the rest unexplained. The sample has about 360,000 clones on record, 70% to 90% of them singletons. 1% to 1.5% of the sample rests with the top ten. The sequencing input was PBMCs or T cells enriched from blood (not recorded which). These receptor sequences come from a man aged 30-40 years who had recovered from COVID-19.

The rearrangement uses TRBV14 and TRBJ2-7, with a possible D match to TRBD1 (6 bases). Germline CDR1 reads SGHDN; CDR2 reads FVKESK. The ends were cut back, 5 bases at V and 2 bases at J, with 22 bases in the middle. The CDR3 loop spans 17 amino acids. This CDR3 reads CASSTQGKRGSTYEQYF. CDR3 coding DNA: TGTGCCAGCAGCACACAGGGTAAACGAGGGTCCACCTACGAGCAGTACTTC.

The J gene is TRBJ1-5, the V gene TRBV4-1, with no clear D. The germline CDR1 and CDR2 sequences are MGHRA and YSYEKL. The V end lost 1 base, the J end lost 0 bases, and 10 bases lay between the germline ends. The CDR3 is 16 amino acids. The CDR3 DNA reads as TGCGCCAGCAGCCAAGGTACGGTCGGTAGCAATCAGCCCCAGCATTTT. Translated: CASSQGTVGSNQPQHF.

The V and J genes are TRBV10-3 and TRBJ1-4; a possible D gene is TRBD1 (6 bases). This CDR3 spans 14 amino acids. The V gene's germline CDR1 is ENHRY and CDR2 SYGVKD. The V and J ends lost 7 bases and 8 bases respectively, with 17 bases between them. Written as DNA, the CDR3 is TGTGCCATCAACGCACAGGGTTTAGAAGAAAAACTGTTTTTT. Its translation: CAINAQGLEEKLFF.

This sequence joins TRBV6-5 and TRBJ1-1, with TRBD1 as a possible D gene (5 bases). V lost 6 bases and J 1 base, leaving 15 bases between the germline ends. Looked up from germline, CDR1 is MNHEY and CDR2 is SVGAGI. The CDR3 spans 15 residues. The CDR3 nucleotides are TGTGCCAGCAGAACCCAATCGACAGAGAACACTGAAGCTTTCTTT. Encoded protein: CASRTQSTENTEAFF.

The chain combines TRBV3-1 (or the pseudogene TRBV3-2) with TRBJ2-3; D possibly corresponds to TRBD2 (5 bases). CDR1 and CDR2 (germline): LGHDT, YNNKEL (reference sequence). V was cut by 1 base and J by 2 bases, with 13 bases left in between. The CDR3 contains 16 residues. CDR3 DNA sequence: TGTGCCAGCAGCCAAGTTACAACTAGGGCCACAGATACGCAGTATTTT. Amino acid sequence: CASSQVTTRATDTQYF.

The chain is built from TRBV11-2 and TRBJ1-6, with D possibly being TRBD1 (6 bases). The CDR3 runs to 15 residues. Germline V gene lookup returns CDR1 SGHAT and CDR2 FQNNGV. V was trimmed by 6 bases and J by 5 bases, leaving 14 bases between them. CDR3 amino acids: CASRRLQGNNSPLHF. The CDR3 DNA reads TGTGCCAGCAGGAGACTACAGGGAAATAATTCACCCCTCCACTTT.

This clone was detected only a few times. The chain couples TRBV2 to TRBJ1-5; no definite D call. Germline V CDR1 and CDR2: SNHLY, FYNNEI. Trimming shortened V by 5 bases and J by 1 base, and 9 bases separated the two germline ends. This CDR3 is built from 14 residues. CDR3 bases: TGTGCCAGCAGTTCCGGGAGGAGCAATCAGCCCCAGCATTTT. It is translated as CASSSGRSNQPQHF.

This sequence joins TRBV28 and TRBJ1-1, with D possibly TRBD1 on 5 matching bases. Trimming stripped 5 bases from V and 8 bases from J, with 12 bases between. Germline assignment: CDR1 MDHEN and CDR2 SYDVKM. This CDR3 has 12 amino acids. This CDR3 is CASSPGGREAFF. As DNA, the CDR3 is TGTGCCAGCAGTCCGGGGGGTAGGGAAGCTTTCTTT.

J is TRBJ1-2 and V is TRBV29-1; TRBD1 is a possible D gene (6 bases). Germline V gene sequence: CDR1 SQVTM, CDR2 ANQGSEA. V was trimmed by 4 bases and J by 8 bases, leaving 20 bases between them. This CDR3 has 14 amino acids. For the CDR3, the DNA is TGCAGCGTTGGGGGGGGACAACTATCGAAAGGCTACACCTTC. Translation: CSVGGGQLSKGYTF. Looking up the rest from reference TRBV29-1 and TRBJ1-2 gives the full variable domain: SAVISQKPSRDICQRGTSLTIQCQVDSQVTMMFWYRQQPGQSLTLIATANQGSEATYESGFVIDKFPISRPNLTFSTLTVSNMSPEDSSIYLCSVGGGQLSKGYTFGSGTRLTVV.

This chain links TRBV5-1 with TRBJ2-3, with TRBD2 identical over 7 bases. The V gene end was trimmed by 1 base and the J gene end by 5 bases; junction bases not matched to a gene: 10. The CDR3 contains 16 residues. Germline-derived CDR1 and CDR2 are SGHRS and YFSETQ. Here the CDR3 reads CASSLRGGQSLDTQYF. As DNA, the CDR3 is TGCGCCAGCAGCTTGAGGGGAGGGCAGAGCCTAGATACGCAGTATTTT.